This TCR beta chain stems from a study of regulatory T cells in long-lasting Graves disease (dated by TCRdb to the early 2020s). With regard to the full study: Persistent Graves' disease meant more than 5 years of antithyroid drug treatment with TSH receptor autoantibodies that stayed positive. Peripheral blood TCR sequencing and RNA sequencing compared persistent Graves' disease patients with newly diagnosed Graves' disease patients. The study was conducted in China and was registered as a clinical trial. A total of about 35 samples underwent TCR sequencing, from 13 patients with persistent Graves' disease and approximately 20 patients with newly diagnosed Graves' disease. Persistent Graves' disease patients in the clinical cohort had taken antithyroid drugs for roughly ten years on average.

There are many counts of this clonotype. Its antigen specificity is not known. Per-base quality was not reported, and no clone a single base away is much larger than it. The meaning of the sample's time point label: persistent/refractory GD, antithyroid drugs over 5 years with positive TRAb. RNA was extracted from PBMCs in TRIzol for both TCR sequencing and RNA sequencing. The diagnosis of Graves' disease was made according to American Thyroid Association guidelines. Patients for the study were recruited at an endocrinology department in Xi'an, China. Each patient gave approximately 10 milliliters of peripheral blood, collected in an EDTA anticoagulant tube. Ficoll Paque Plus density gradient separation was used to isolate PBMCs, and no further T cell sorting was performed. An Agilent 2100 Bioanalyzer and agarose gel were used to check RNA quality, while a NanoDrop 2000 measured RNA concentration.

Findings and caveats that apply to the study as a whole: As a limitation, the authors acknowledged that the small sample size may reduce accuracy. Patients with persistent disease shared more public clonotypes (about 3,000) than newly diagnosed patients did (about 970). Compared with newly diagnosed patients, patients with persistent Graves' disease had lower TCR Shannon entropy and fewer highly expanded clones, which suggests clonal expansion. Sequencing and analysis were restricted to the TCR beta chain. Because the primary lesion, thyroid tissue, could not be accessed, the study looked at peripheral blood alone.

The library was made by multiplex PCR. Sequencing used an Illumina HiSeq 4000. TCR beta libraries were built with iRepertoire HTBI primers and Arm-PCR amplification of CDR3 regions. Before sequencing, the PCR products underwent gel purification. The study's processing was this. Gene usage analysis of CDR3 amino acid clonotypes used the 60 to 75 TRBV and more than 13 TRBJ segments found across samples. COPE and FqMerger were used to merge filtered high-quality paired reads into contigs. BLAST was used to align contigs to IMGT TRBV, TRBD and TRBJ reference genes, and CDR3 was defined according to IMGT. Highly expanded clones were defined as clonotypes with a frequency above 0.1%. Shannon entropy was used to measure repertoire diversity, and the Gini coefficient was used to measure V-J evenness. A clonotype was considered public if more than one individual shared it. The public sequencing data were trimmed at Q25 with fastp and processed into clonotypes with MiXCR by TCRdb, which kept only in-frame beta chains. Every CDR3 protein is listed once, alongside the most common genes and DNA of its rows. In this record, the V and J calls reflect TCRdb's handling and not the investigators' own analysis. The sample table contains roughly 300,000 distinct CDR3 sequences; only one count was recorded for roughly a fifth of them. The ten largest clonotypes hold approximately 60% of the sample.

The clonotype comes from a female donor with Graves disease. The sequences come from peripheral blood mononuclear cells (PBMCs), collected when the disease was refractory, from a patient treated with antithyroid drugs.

The CDR3: CASSLSFGGSSKNIQYF. The DNA reads as follows: TGTGCCAGCAGTTTAAGTTTCGGGGGATCTTCCAAAAACATTCAGTACTTC. This chain joins TRBV12-3 or TRBV12-4 to TRBJ2-4; TRBD2 could be the D gene, as 6 bases match. Trimming at the junction amounts to 2 bases on V and 2 bases on J, and the germline ends lie 16 bases apart. Its CDR3 holds 17 amino acids, cysteine through phenylalanine. Only the CDR3 part of the read is kept: 51 bases, read in frame from the first base.